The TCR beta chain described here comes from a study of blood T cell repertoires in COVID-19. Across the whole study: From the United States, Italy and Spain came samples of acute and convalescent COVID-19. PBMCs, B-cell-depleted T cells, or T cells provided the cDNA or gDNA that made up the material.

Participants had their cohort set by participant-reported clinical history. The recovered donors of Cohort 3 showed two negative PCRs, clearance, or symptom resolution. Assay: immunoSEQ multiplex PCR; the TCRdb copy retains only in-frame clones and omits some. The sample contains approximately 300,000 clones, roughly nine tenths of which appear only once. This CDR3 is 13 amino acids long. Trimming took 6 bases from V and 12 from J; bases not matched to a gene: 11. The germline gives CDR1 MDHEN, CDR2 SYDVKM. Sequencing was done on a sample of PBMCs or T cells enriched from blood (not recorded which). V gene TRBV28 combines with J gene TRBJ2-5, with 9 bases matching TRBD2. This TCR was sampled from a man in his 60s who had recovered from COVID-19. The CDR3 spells CASSPSGGPYKYF. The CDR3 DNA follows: TGTGCCAGCAGCCCCAGCGGGGGGCCTTATAAGTACTTC.